A selection of T cell receptor beta chains follows, all from one sample in a study of OX40 agonist ivuxolimab in advanced cancers. Profiling relied on immunoSEQ multiplex PCR, and the TCRdb table lists in-frame clones only, not all of them. The sample shows some 67,000 clones, 70% to 90% of them seen only once. The specimen comprised CD4+ or CD8+ T cells sorted from blood, sampled in a trial of the OX40 agonist ivuxolimab. Receptors were obtained from an adult with an advanced solid tumor such as melanoma, head and neck, liver or kidney cancer. The conserved cysteine and the conserved F or W are not part of the CDR3 here.

j_call v_call cdr3_aa
TRBJ1-4 TRBV5-4 ASSLGGSGANEKLF
TRBJ2-2 TRBV5-1 ASSWSVSGNTGELF
TRBJ2-7 TRBV6-6 ASSSYLRYEQY
TRBJ2-7 TRBV2 ASSSHRDRAYEQY
TRBJ1-2 TRBV7-2 ASSPSGGLGYT
TRBJ2-1 TRBV28 ASSFLQGAGNEQF
TRBJ2-1 TRBV18 ASSPGGNNEQF
TRBJ1-3 TRBV28 ASSISSSEIY
TRBJ2-5 TRBV7-8 ASSLATSGSVKTQY
TRBJ2-7 TRBV28 ASSQAGGGVRGQY
TRBJ2-2 TRBV7-3 ASSSGQSTGELF
TRBJ2-1 TRBV18 ASSPPLGGNEQF
TRBJ2-1 TRBV7-2 ASSLVADFNEQF
TRBJ2-1 TRBV27 ASSATSVGVNEQF
TRBJ2-7 TRBV2 ASSEIIAGSYEQY